The 23 T cell receptor beta chains presented below share a single source sample, sequenced in a study of response to subunit inactivated influenza vaccine (dated 2018 in TCRdb). Receptors were amplified or captured by RT-PCR. Sequenced on an Illumina HiSeq 2500. TCRdb trimmed public reads at Q25 via fastp, called clones via MiXCR and kept in-frame beta chains. Each record represents a unique CDR3 protein, reported with the most common genes and DNA among its rows. In this sample the table shows roughly 520,000 distinct CDR3 sequences, about 25% of which occur a single time. Clones ranked in the top ten supply over 1.5% of the sample. The material was CD4+ T cells sorted from PBMCs, obtained roughly 5 days after vaccination. Receptor source: a man aged 45-65 years who received an inactivated influenza vaccine. Donor details come from another sample of the same person, matched by shared clones.

The chain uses TRBV11-2 and TRBJ1-5; no reliable D call. Trimming shortened V by 0 bases and J by 4 bases, and 7 bases separated the two germline ends. The germline CDR1 and CDR2 sequences are SGHAT and FQNNGV. The CDR3 consists of 14 residues. The CDR3 region has the DNA TGTGCCAGCAGCTTAGACAGGTTTAATCAGCCCCAGCATTTT. This translates into CASSLDRFNQPQHF. The whole variable domain, remainder taken from reference TRBV11-2 and TRBJ1-5, is EAGVAQSPRYKIIEKRQSVAFWCNPISGHATLYWYQQILGQGPKLLIQFQNNGVVDDSQLPKDRFSAERLKGVDSTLKIQPAKLEDSAVYLCASSLDRFNQPQHFGDGTRLSIL.

The gene calls are TRBV18 and TRBJ2-3; the D gene is possibly TRBD2 (7 bases). The ends were cut back, 10 bases at V and 1 base at J, with 27 bases in the middle. Germline CDR1 is KGHSH and CDR2 is LQKENI. The CDR3 contains 18 residues. The CDR3 DNA reads TGTGCCACCCACGACCGGGGGGCCATATTAAAACGCACAGATACGCAGTATTTT. Amino acid sequence: CATHDRGAILKRTDTQYF.

The genes are TRBV3-1 and TRBJ2-2; 8 bases are a match to TRBD2. Germline CDR1 is LGHDT and CDR2 is YNNKEL (reference sequence). The trim removed 5 bases at V and 0 bases at J, leaving 2 bases unmatched. CDR3 length: 15 residues. The CDR3 region has the DNA TGTGCCAGCAGCAATAGCGGGACGAACACCGGGGAGCTGTTTTTT. Translated: CASSNSGTNTGELFF. The whole variable domain, remainder taken from reference TRBV3-1 and TRBJ2-2, is DTAVSQTPKYLVTQMGNDKSIKCEQNLGHDTMYWYKQDSKKFLKIMFSYNNKELIINETVPNRFSPKSPDKAHLNLHINSLELGDSAVYFCASSNSGTNTGELFFGEGSRLTVL.

V usage is TRBV24-1 and J usage is TRBJ2-5, with 9 bases fitting TRBD1. CDR3 length equals 14 residues. Losses at the gene ends were 6 bases for V and 5 bases for J; bases not matched to a gene: 6. Germline CDR1 KGHDR, CDR2 SFDVKD. The CDR3: CATSSGTGYETQYF. The DNA for the CDR3 is TGTGCCACCAGTTCCGGGACAGGGTATGAGACCCAGTACTTC.

The chain carries TRBV5-1 and TRBJ2-7; D gene uncertain. The CDR3 is made up of 12 amino acids. V dropped 5 bases and J dropped 12 bases, with 18 bases sitting between them. CDR1 is SGHRS and CDR2 is YFSETQ in the germline V gene. Written as DNA, the CDR3 is TGCGCCAGCAGTCGAACAGACAACTCATGGTACTTC. It is translated as CASSRTDNSWYF.

This clonotype has just a few counts. The rearrangement joins TRBV5-5 to TRBJ2-6; no reliable D call. Germline assignment: CDR1 SGHKS and CDR2 YYEKEE (reference sequence). The CDR3 extends over 16 amino acids. The germline V and J ends were trimmed by 4 bases and 1 base, with 12 bases remaining between them. Written as DNA, the CDR3 is TGTGCCAGCAGCCCGCTGGGCAGATCTGGGGCCAACGTCCTGACTTTC. It codes for CASSPLGRSGANVLTF.

This clonotype was detected a few times. This chain uses TRBV20-1 with TRBJ2-3; D tentatively reads TRBD1 or TRBD2 (6 bases each). V was cut by 0 bases and J by 1 base, with 8 bases left in between. This CDR3 comprises 14 residues. Germline values: CDR1 DFQATT, CDR2 SNEGSKA (reference sequence). CDR3 coding DNA: TGCAGTGCTAGAGATAGGGGGGGCACAGATACGCAGTATTTT. Its protein product is CSARDRGGTDTQYF.

This clonotype was detected many times. The V and J genes are TRBV12-3 or TRBV12-4 and TRBJ2-2, with 7 bases fitting TRBD2. V shed 1 base and J 1 base; nucleotides not matched to a gene: 0. The CDR3 covers 15 residues. The CDR3 DNA follows: TGTGCCAGCAGTTTAGGGACTAGGAACACCGGGGAGCTGTTTTTT. Translating it yields CASSLGTRNTGELFF.

The V call is TRBV24-1, the J call TRBJ2-1, with 15 bases identical to TRBD2. Germline V CDR1 and CDR2: KGHDR, SFDVKD. With 4 bases clipped from V and 10 bases from J, the junction kept 4 bases outside the gene matches. CDR3 length: 15 residues. This chain's CDR3 is CATSDPGTSGGEQFF. CDR3 nucleotides: TGTGCCACCAGTGACCCCGGGACTAGCGGGGGGGAGCAGTTCTTC.

V usage is TRBV12-3 or TRBV12-4 and J usage is TRBJ2-7; 10 bases map to TRBD2. The CDR3 length is 16 residues. The J segment lost 0 bases and the V segment lost 3 bases, leaving 5 bases of the junction unmatched. The CDR3 protein is CASSFDSGGPSYEQYF. CDR3 nucleotides: TGTGCCAGCAGTTTCGATAGCGGGGGGCCCTCCTACGAGCAGTACTTC.

The chain couples TRBV20-1 to TRBJ2-3, with TRBD2 identical over 11 bases. Germline V CDR1 and CDR2: DFQATT, SNEGSKA (reference sequence). V trimming: 6 bases; J trimming: 7 bases; junction bases outside the gene matches: 9. This CDR3 spans 14 amino acids. CDR3 DNA: TGCAGTGCCTCGCCTAGCGGGGGGTCAAATACGCAGTATTTT. Protein sequence: CSASPSGGSNTQYF.

This clonotype was seen many times. The V gene is TRBV7-2, the J gene TRBJ2-5; no clear D. The CDR3 is 13 amino acids. Germline CDR1 and CDR2: SGHTA and FQGNSA. V was trimmed by 1 base and J by 3 bases, leaving 6 bases between them. For the CDR3, the DNA is TGTGCCAGCAGCTTAGGTATCGAAGAGACCCAGTACTTC. Amino acids: CASSLGIEETQYF.

This clonotype was counted a few times. The genes are TRBV7-8 and TRBJ2-7, with TRBD1 matching 10 bases. V lost 6 bases and J lost 3; bases outside the gene matches: 8. CDR1 and CDR2 from the germline V gene are SGHVS and FQNEAQ. This CDR3 is built from 15 residues. DNA of the CDR3: TGTGCCAGCAGTAAAGACAGGGGGCGCAACTACGAGCAGTACTTC. This translates into CASSKDRGRNYEQYF. The full variable domain, completed using reference TRBV7-8 and TRBJ2-7, is GAGVSQSPRYKVAKRGQDVALRCDPISGHVSLFWYQQALGQGPEFLTYFQNEAQLDKSGLPSDRFFAERPEGSVSTLKIQRTQQEDSAVYLCASSKDRGRNYEQYFGPGTRLTVT.

This clonotype was recorded many times. The chain carries TRBV30 and TRBJ2-5, with 7 bases aligning to TRBD1. CDR3 length: 13 amino acids. The junction had 8 bases not matched to a gene; V was cut back by 5 bases and J by 5 bases. Germline values: CDR1 GTSNPN, CDR2 SVGIG (reference sequence). The CDR3 loop reads CAWALGGFETQYF. The DNA for the CDR3 is TGTGCCTGGGCCTTAGGGGGCTTTGAGACCCAGTACTTC.

This clonotype was recorded at least ten times. The chain combines TRBV20-1 with TRBJ2-7; D ambiguous. V dropped 6 bases and J dropped 3 bases, with 9 bases sitting between them. The CDR3 extends over 11 amino acids. CDR1 DFQATT and CDR2 SNEGSKA come from the germline V gene (reference sequence). CDR3 in DNA: TGCAGTGCCCCAGATCGCTACGAGCAGTACTTC. It codes for CSAPDRYEQYF.

V gene TRBV7-2 combines with J gene TRBJ2-5; 8 bases fit TRBD1. Germline CDR1 reads SGHTA; CDR2 reads FQGNSA. The CDR3 sequence is 13 residues long. The J segment lost 7 bases and the V segment lost 4 bases, leaving 5 bases of the junction unmatched. The CDR3 bases are TGTGCCAGCAGCTCCAGGGGGCTTGGGACCCAGTACTTC. Protein sequence: CASSSRGLGTQYF. The variable domain in full, with the rest retrieved from reference TRBV7-2 and TRBJ2-5, is GAGVSQSPSNKVTEKGKDVELRCDPISGHTALYWYRQSLGQGLEFLIYFQGNSAPDKSGLPSDRFSAERTGGSVSTLTIQRTQQEDSAVYLCASSSRGLGTQYFGPGTRLLVL.

There are a few counts of this clonotype. The V call is TRBV10-3, the J call TRBJ2-5; unclear D gene. Between the trimmed V and J ends, which lost 10 bases and 1 base, there was a span of 4 bases. CDR3 length: 10 residues. Per germline, CDR1 ENHRY and CDR2 SYGVKD. The chain's CDR3 is CATGQETQYF. For the CDR3, the DNA is TGTGCCACTGGCCAAGAGACCCAGTACTTC.

The rearrangement uses TRBV12-3 or TRBV12-4 and TRBJ1-2; 8 nucleotides match TRBD1. Trimming cost V 1 base and J 0 bases; bases outside gene matches: 4. The length of the CDR3 is 16 residues. CDR3 sequence reads: CASSLGQGAANYGYTF. The CDR3 DNA reads TGTGCCAGCAGTTTAGGCCAGGGGGCCGCTAACTATGGCTACACCTTC.

There are a few counts of this clonotype. This chain joins TRBV3-1 and TRBJ2-7, with 7 bases identical to TRBD1. There are 15 residues in the CDR3. The trim removed 4 bases at V and 3 bases at J, leaving 9 bases unmatched. Germline CDR1 and CDR2: LGHDT and YNNKEL (reference sequence). CDR3 region: CASSPTGTAFYEQYF. The CDR3 DNA follows: TGTGCCAGCAGCCCGACCGGGACAGCATTCTACGAGCAGTACTTC.

This clonotype was counted a few times. The chain has TRBV12-3 or TRBV12-4 and TRBJ2-7, with TRBD2 identical over 8 bases. With 6 bases clipped from V and 2 bases from J, the junction kept 12 bases outside the gene matches. This CDR3 is built from 16 residues. In DNA form, the CDR3 reads TGTGCCAGCAGCCGGGGGGTAGCGGGAACGACCTACGAGCAGTACTTC. Protein sequence: CASSRGVAGTTYEQYF.

This clonotype was seen a handful of times. The J gene is TRBJ2-3, the V gene TRBV11-2; TRBD2 matches 13 bases. Germline V gives CDR1 SGHAT, CDR2 FQNNGV. With V trimmed by 3 bases and J by 1 base, 10 bases remained unmatched. The CDR3 covers 19 residues. The CDR3 region is CASSFRTSGSGARTDTQYF. The DNA for the CDR3 is TGTGCCAGCAGCTTCCGGACTAGCGGGAGTGGAGCGCGCACAGATACGCAGTATTTT.

The chain is built from TRBV10-3 and TRBJ2-3, with D uncertain. Trimming removed 7 bases at V and 0 bases at J, with 8 bases between. There are 13 residues in the CDR3. Looked up from germline, CDR1 is ENHRY and CDR2 is SYGVKD. Written as DNA, the CDR3 is TGTGCCATCAAGGCCGGGAGCACAGATACGCAGTATTTT. It specifies CAIKAGSTDTQYF.

The gene calls are TRBV2 and TRBJ2-6; no clear D gene. The CDR3 has 15 residues. Germline V gives CDR1 SNHLY, CDR2 FYNNEI. The ends were cut back, 8 bases at V and 0 bases at J, with 11 bases in the middle. CDR3 residues: CASSAQSSGANVLTF. In nucleotides, the CDR3 is TGTGCCAGCTCGGCCCAGAGCTCTGGGGCCAACGTCCTGACTTTC.